These T cell receptor beta chains were read from a single sample in a study of neurological immune-mediated disorders. TCRdb recomputed calls from the 5' RACE reads with MiXCR, one row per CDR3 protein. The repertoire holds about 70,000 distinct CDR3 sequences, with around 3% as singletons. Sequenced material: PBMCs. The receptor source for this set is a woman aged 50 to 65 with multiple sclerosis. Both conserved end residues are part of each CDR3. The D gene is left open where the match is weak. Clone sizes are given selectively: once, few, many, or a class where the clone is expanded.

CDR3: CASSPQDSQETQYF
DNA: TGTGCCAGTAGTCCCCAAGACAGTCAAGAGACCCAGTACTTC
D: NA
size: many
V: TRBV19
J: TRBJ2-5

CDR3: CASTRDPNNEQFF
DNA: TGTGCCAGCACCAGGGACCCAAACAATGAGCAGTTCTTC
D: NA
size: few
V: TRBV12-3/TRBV12-4
J: TRBJ2-1

CDR3: CASSFGGGSMEQFF
DNA: TGCGCCAGCAGCTTTGGGGGCGGGAGTATGGAGCAGTTCTTC
D: NA
size: many
V: TRBV5-1
J: TRBJ2-1

CDR3: CASSIQGSGNTIYF
DNA: TGCGCCAGCAGCATACAGGGTTCTGGAAACACCATATATTTT
D: NA
size: many
V: TRBV5-1
J: TRBJ1-3

CDR3: CSAISGRASTDTQYF
DNA: TGCAGTGCTATTTCCGGGCGGGCCAGCACAGATACGCAGTATTTT
D: NA
size: many
V: TRBV20-1
J: TRBJ2-3

CDR3: CASSRGQGDYSDEQFF
DNA: TGTGCCAGTAGTAGGGGACAGGGGGACTATAGCGATGAGCAGTTCTTC
D: TRBD1
size: many
V: TRBV19
J: TRBJ2-1

CDR3: CASSETGNSNQPQHF
DNA: TGTGCCAGCAGTGAAACAGGGAATAGCAATCAGCCCCAGCATTTT
D: NA
size: many
V: TRBV2
J: TRBJ1-5

CDR3: CASSYEPRGSNQPQHF
DNA: TGTGCCAGCAGTTACGAGCCCAGGGGAAGCAATCAGCCCCAGCATTTT
D: NA
size: many
V: TRBV6-2/TRBV6-3
J: TRBJ1-5

CDR3: CSAIETSYNSPLHF
DNA: TGCAGTGCTATAGAGACCTCCTATAATTCACCCCTCCACTTT
D: NA
size: many
V: TRBV20-1
J: TRBJ1-6

CDR3: CASSTPRVGGTGTQYF
DNA: TGTGCCAGCAGTACCCCCCGAGTGGGGGGTACAGGTACGCAGTATTTT
D: NA
size: NA
V: TRBV7-2
J: TRBJ2-3

CDR3: CASSLASWDRRRGSNTEAFF
DNA: TGTGCCAGCAGTTTAGCGAGTTGGGACAGGCGAAGGGGATCGAACACTGAAGCTTTCTTT
D: TRBD1
size: many
V: TRBV12-3/TRBV12-4
J: TRBJ1-1

CDR3: CSARIIGGPDQPQHF
DNA: TGCAGTGCTAGGATAATAGGAGGGCCCGATCAGCCCCAGCATTTT
D: NA
size: many
V: TRBV20-1
J: TRBJ1-5

CDR3: CASSQDMIFERPNEKLFF
DNA: TGCGCCAGCAGCCAAGATATGATATTTGAAAGGCCGAATGAAAAACTGTTTTTT
D: NA
size: many
V: TRBV4-3
J: TRBJ1-4

CDR3: CASTGVYVGELFF
DNA: TGCGCCAGCACGGGAGTATACGTCGGGGAGCTGTTTTTT
D: NA
size: many
V: TRBV5-1
J: TRBJ2-2

CDR3: CASSVEGANTGELFF
DNA: TGTGCCAGCAGTGTGGAGGGGGCGAACACCGGGGAGCTGTTTTTT
D: NA
size: many
V: TRBV5-5
J: TRBJ2-2

CDR3: CASSLERGSTDTQYF
DNA: TGTGCCAGCAGCTTAGAGCGGGGGAGCACAGATACGCAGTATTTT
D: TRBD2
size: many
V: TRBV11-2
J: TRBJ2-3

CDR3: CASSSPHSSGRASSSLYEQYF
DNA: TGTGCCAGCAGTTCCCCCCACTCTAGCGGGAGGGCCTCGTCGTCCCTATACGAGCAGTACTTC
D: TRBD2
size: many
V: TRBV28
J: TRBJ2-7

CDR3: CASSLGSGLAQETQYF
DNA: TGCGCCAGCAGCTTGGGAAGCGGACTAGCCCAAGAGACCCAGTACTTC
D: TRBD2
size: many
V: TRBV5-1
J: TRBJ2-5

CDR3: CAISESPGLGANVLTF
DNA: TGTGCCATCAGTGAGTCACCCGGGCTAGGGGCCAACGTCCTGACTTTC
D: NA
size: many
V: TRBV10-3
J: TRBJ2-6

CDR3: CASSLALYGYTF
DNA: TGTGCCAGCAGCTTAGCCCTATATGGCTACACCTTC
D: NA
size: many
V: TRBV7-2
J: TRBJ1-2

CDR3: CASSYGGHTTQETQYF
DNA: TGCGCCAGCAGCTATGGGGGACATACGACTCAAGAGACCCAGTACTTC
D: NA
size: many
V: TRBV5-1
J: TRBJ2-5

CDR3: CASSVTGFADTQYF
DNA: TGTGCCAGCAGCGTAACCGGGTTCGCAGATACGCAGTATTTT
D: NA
size: many
V: TRBV9
J: TRBJ2-3

CDR3: CASSQVSRNTDTQYF
DNA: TGTGCCAGCAGCCAAGTCTCTCGAAACACAGATACGCAGTATTTT
D: NA
size: many
V: TRBV4-2
J: TRBJ2-3

CDR3: CAISEEISRGVYNEQFF
DNA: TGTGCCATCAGTGAGGAAATAAGTCGGGGGGTCTACAATGAGCAGTTCTTC
D: TRBD2
size: many
V: TRBV10-3
J: TRBJ2-1

CDR3: CASSHPNSRGDTQYF
DNA: TGCGCCAGCAGCCATCCAAACTCGAGAGGCGATACGCAGTATTTT
D: NA
size: many
V: TRBV4-1
J: TRBJ2-3

CDR3: CSASSASGGRNYNEQFF
DNA: TGCAGTGCTAGTTCGGCTAGCGGGGGGCGAAATTACAATGAGCAGTTCTTC
D: TRBD2
size: many
V: TRBV20-1
J: TRBJ2-1

CDR3: CASSRPGQIKETQYF
DNA: TGTGCCAGCAGCCGTCCCGGACAGATAAAGGAGACCCAGTACTTC
D: NA
size: many
V: TRBV3-1
J: TRBJ2-5

CDR3: CASSTRDRGKDEQYF
DNA: TGTGCCAGCAGCACTCGGGACAGGGGGAAGGACGAGCAGTACTTC
D: TRBD1
size: many
V: TRBV13
J: TRBJ2-7

CDR3: CASSQGQRHWGTDTQYF
DNA: TGCGCCAGCAGCCAAGGTCAGCGTCACTGGGGCACAGATACGCAGTATTTT
D: NA
size: many
V: TRBV4-3
J: TRBJ2-3

CDR3: CASSYGSGASNQPQHF
DNA: TGTGCCAGCAGTTACGGCTCAGGGGCTAGCAATCAGCCCCAGCATTTT
D: NA
size: many
V: TRBV6-6
J: TRBJ1-5

CDR3: CASHGLAGGTGELFF
DNA: TGCGCCAGCCACGGACTAGCGGGGGGGACCGGGGAGCTGTTTTTT
D: TRBD2
size: many
V: TRBV5-1
J: TRBJ2-2

CDR3: CASSLGGILSLASSYEQYF
DNA: TGTGCCAGCAGTTTAGGGGGGATCCTATCACTAGCGTCCTCCTACGAGCAGTACTTC
D: TRBD2
size: few
V: TRBV12-3/TRBV12-4
J: TRBJ2-7

CDR3: CASSDNGYNEQFF
DNA: TGTGCCAGCAGTGACAACGGCTACAATGAGCAGTTCTTC
D: NA
size: many
V: TRBV2
J: TRBJ2-1

CDR3: CASSPGRGAWVYEQYF
DNA: TGTGCCAGCAGTCCCGGACGAGGTGCATGGGTCTACGAGCAGTACTTC
D: NA
size: many
V: TRBV12-3/TRBV12-4
J: TRBJ2-7

CDR3: CASSQSRGREAFF
DNA: TGTGCCAGCAGCCAAAGCCGGGGGAGGGAAGCTTTCTTT
D: NA
size: many
V: TRBV3-1
J: TRBJ1-1

CDR3: CASRDSLSRAFF
DNA: TGTGCCAGCAGGGACAGCCTCTCCCGAGCTTTCTTT
D: NA
size: many
V: TRBV3-1
J: TRBJ1-1

CDR3: CASRGQAPNYGYTF
DNA: TGTGCCAGCAGGGGACAGGCACCTAACTATGGCTACACCTTC
D: TRBD1
size: many
V: TRBV2
J: TRBJ1-2

CDR3: CASSYSIALRSKAGELFF
DNA: TGTGCCAGCAGTTACTCGATTGCTCTCAGGAGTAAGGCCGGGGAGCTGTTTTTT
D: NA
size: many
V: TRBV6-5
J: TRBJ2-2

CDR3: CASSRTGGDGQPQHF
DNA: TGTGCCAGCAGCCGAACAGGGGGCGACGGTCAGCCCCAGCATTTT
D: TRBD1
size: many
V: TRBV7-9
J: TRBJ1-5

CDR3: CASSQSTGGQPQHF
DNA: TGTGCCAGCAGCCAATCCACAGGGGGCCAGCCCCAGCATTTT
D: TRBD1
size: many
V: TRBV4-2
J: TRBJ1-5

CDR3: CSAPTSGHRNEQFF
DNA: TGCAGTGCTCCTACTAGCGGACACCGCAATGAGCAGTTCTTC
D: TRBD2
size: many
V: TRBV20-1
J: TRBJ2-1

CDR3: CASSTGQGASNSPLHF
DNA: TGTGCCAGCAGTACCGGACAGGGGGCAAGTAATTCACCCCTCCACTTT
D: TRBD1
size: many
V: TRBV6-6
J: TRBJ1-6

CDR3: CASSLGQGTRNSPLHF
DNA: TGTGCCAGCAGCTTGGGGCAGGGGACGAGGAATTCACCCCTCCACTTT
D: NA
size: many
V: TRBV5-5
J: TRBJ1-6

CDR3: CASSPVPGYEQYF
DNA: TGTGCCAGCAGCCCAGTCCCGGGGTACGAGCAGTACTTC
D: NA
size: many
V: TRBV12-3/TRBV12-4
J: TRBJ2-7

CDR3: CASSQLGTENEKLFF
DNA: TGTGCCAGCAGCCAGCTTGGGACAGAGAATGAAAAACTGTTTTTT
D: TRBD1
size: many
V: TRBV3-1
J: TRBJ1-4

CDR3: CASSLDGGGYTF
DNA: TGCGCCAGCAGCTTGGACGGGGGCGGCTACACCTTC
D: NA
size: many
V: TRBV5-1
J: TRBJ1-2

CDR3: CASSPQGAITDTQYF
DNA: TGCGCCAGCAGCCCCCAGGGGGCTATCACAGATACGCAGTATTTT
D: TRBD1
size: many
V: TRBV5-1
J: TRBJ2-3

CDR3: CASSLDLGRGETQYF
DNA: TGTGCCAGCAGCTTGGATCTGGGGCGGGGAGAGACCCAGTACTTC
D: NA
size: many
V: TRBV5-5
J: TRBJ2-5

CDR3: CASSLAGTPGELFF
DNA: TGCGCCAGCAGCTTGGCCGGGACACCCGGGGAGCTGTTTTTT
D: NA
size: many
V: TRBV5-1
J: TRBJ2-2

CDR3: CATSLSGNTGELFF
DNA: TGTGCCACCAGTCTTTCAGGGAACACCGGGGAGCTGTTTTTT
D: NA
size: many
V: TRBV24-1
J: TRBJ2-2

CDR3: CASSPRTIETQYF
DNA: TGCGCCAGCAGCCCGCGGACTATAGAGACCCAGTACTTC
D: NA
size: many
V: TRBV5-1
J: TRBJ2-5

CDR3: CSASDSGNQPQHF
DNA: TGCAGTGCTAGCGATTCAGGGAATCAGCCCCAGCATTTT
D: NA
size: many
V: TRBV20-1
J: TRBJ1-5

CDR3: CAIAPLAGVIYNEQFF
DNA: TGTGCCATCGCCCCCCTAGCGGGAGTCATTTACAATGAGCAGTTCTTC
D: TRBD2
size: many
V: TRBV10-3
J: TRBJ2-1

CDR3: CASSYGAGGVNTEAFF
DNA: TGTGCCAGCAGTTACGGCGCAGGGGGCGTGAACACTGAAGCTTTCTTT
D: TRBD1
size: many
V: TRBV6-6
J: TRBJ1-1